The 14 T cell receptor beta chains presented below share a single source sample, sequenced in a study of T cell changes during pregnancy in multiple sclerosis. Assay used: immunoSEQ multiplex PCR; TCRdb lists only in-frame clones, some missing. This sample has about 77,000 clones, with about 93% found just once. The sample in question was peripheral blood, obtained after pregnancy. The source of these receptors is a female donor in good health, enrolled as a control in a pregnancy study.

V and J are TRBV6-5 and TRBJ2-3, with a tentative D call TRBD2 (7 bases). The CDR3 loop spans 16 amino acids. Trimming took off 3 bases at V and 5 bases at J, with 18 bases between the two ends. Germline CDR1 and CDR2: MNHEY and SVGAGI. CDR3 sequence (DNA): TGTGCCAGCAGTTATGGCGGGGGCGGTGGTCAAGATACGCAGTATTTT. Translated: CASSYGGGGGQDTQYF.

CDR3: CASSLRGLAGDTQYF. The CDR3 nucleotides read TGCGCCAGCAGCTTGAGGGGACTAGCGGGAGATACGCAGTATTTT. The chain employs TRBV5-1 and TRBJ2-3; TRBD2 matches at 12 bases. Looked up from germline, CDR1 is SGHRS and CDR2 is YFSETQ. Trimming removed 1 base from V and 5 bases from J; junction bases left unmatched: 2. The CDR3 is 15 amino acids.

The rearrangement joins TRBV9 to TRBJ2-5; a possible D gene is TRBD2 (7 bases). Germline loops: CDR1 SGDLS, CDR2 YYNGEE. Trimming left V 3 bases short and J 5 bases short, with 11 bases between. The length of the CDR3 is 13 residues. For the CDR3, the DNA is TGTGCCAGCAGCGAGGGGGGGCTGGAGACCCAGTACTTC. Protein: CASSEGGLETQYF.

The chain is built from TRBV7-9 and TRBJ1-1; TRBD1 is a possible D gene (6 bases). Trimming shortened V by 1 base and J by 1 base, and 19 bases separated the two germline ends. CDR3 length: 18 residues. CDR1 is SEHNR, CDR2 FQNEAQ, per germline (reference sequence). The CDR3 DNA sequence: TGTGCCAGCAGCTTAGTGCCCCACAGGGTAGAGCGGAACACTGAAGCTTTCTTT. This gives the protein CASSLVPHRVERNTEAFF.

This clone came up once. The chain is built from TRBV6-1 and TRBJ1-1; 7 nucleotides match TRBD1. This CDR3 is built from 12 residues. Germline values: CDR1 MNHNS, CDR2 SASEGT. The CDR3 DNA is TGTGTCTCGAGAGGAAAGACGACAGGGGCTTTCTTT. Translating it yields CVSRGKTTGAFF.

The chain has TRBV11-2 and TRBJ2-2, with a possible D match to TRBD1 (6 bases). The V gene lost 5 bases and the J gene lost 3 bases, with 13 bases spanning the gap. Germline V gives CDR1 SGHAT, CDR2 FQNNGV. The length of the CDR3 is 15 residues. The CDR3 DNA sequence: TGTGCCAGCAGCGGGATCAGGGGTTACACCGGGGAGCTGTTTTTT. Translating gives CASSGIRGYTGELFF.

This rearrangement joins TRBV6-5 to TRBJ2-1, with D perhaps TRBD1 (5 bases). CDR1 is MNHEY and CDR2 is SVGAGI in the germline V gene. Trimming left V 5 bases short and J 9 bases short, with 14 bases between. The CDR3 totals 13 residues. The CDR3 region has the DNA TGTGCCAGCAGTATTGTGTCAGGGATTGAGCAGTTCTTC. Protein sequence: CASSIVSGIEQFF.

The count of this clone is one. The chain has TRBV30 and TRBJ2-6; TRBD2 matches at 10 bases. The germline CDR1 and CDR2 sequences are GTSNPN and SVGIG (reference sequence). The CDR3 runs to 18 residues. The V segment lost 3 bases and the J segment 2 bases; nucleotides outside the gene matches: 10. DNA for the CDR3: TGTGCCTGGAGCGATTCTAGCGGGAGTGCCGCTGGGGCCAACGTCCTGACTTTC. This translates into CAWSDSSGSAAGANVLTF.

The chain links TRBV19 to TRBJ2-4; 14 bases agree with TRBD2. CDR1 and CDR2 (germline): LNHDA, SQIVND (reference sequence). The CDR3 is 18 amino acids. J gave up 0 bases and V 3 bases, and 4 bases lay outside the gene matches. The DNA for the CDR3 is TGTGCCAGTAGTATGGGACTAGCGGGGGTGCTAGCCAAAAACATTCAGTACTTC. Translated, it gives CASSMGLAGVLAKNIQYF.

This clone came up once. The chain joins TRBV7-9 to TRBJ2-2; D uncertain. The germline V gene has CDR1 SEHNR and CDR2 FQNEAQ (reference sequence). The CDR3 length is 15 residues. The V gene lost 6 bases and the J gene lost 5 bases, with 16 bases spanning the gap. The CDR3 is CASRPGKVWTGELFF. The CDR3 bases are TGTGCCAGCAGGCCAGGAAAGGTGTGGACCGGGGAGCTGTTTTTT.

V and J are TRBV5-1 and TRBJ2-1; 10 nucleotides match TRBD2. Germline loops: CDR1 SGHRS, CDR2 YFSETQ. V trimming: 0 bases; J trimming: 5 bases; junction bases outside the gene matches: 14. The CDR3 runs 19 residues. The CDR3 region is CASSLASASGRLSDNEQFF. DNA for the CDR3: TGCGCCAGCAGCTTGGCCTCGGCTAGCGGGAGATTGAGCGACAATGAGCAGTTCTTC.

This sequence joins TRBV30 and TRBJ1-1; D might be TRBD1 (5 bases). Germline V gives CDR1 GTSNPN, CDR2 SVGIG (reference sequence). Trimming left V 3 bases short and J 1 base short, with 12 bases between. The CDR3 sequence is 14 residues long. CDR3 sequence reads: CAWSRDSGNTEAFF. CDR3 DNA sequence: TGTGCCTGGAGCCGGGACTCTGGGAACACTGAAGCTTTCTTT.

This chain uses TRBV4-1 with TRBJ2-7, with TRBD2 identical over 8 bases. CDR1 is MGHRA, CDR2 YSYEKL, per germline. Unmatched junction bases numbered 16, after V lost 0 bases and J lost 6 bases. There are 18 residues in the CDR3. The CDR3 sequence is CASSQDLWEAGEGVEQYF. In DNA, the CDR3 is TGCGCCAGCAGCCAAGATCTCTGGGAAGCGGGGGAGGGGGTCGAGCAGTACTTC.

The DNA for the CDR3 is TGTGCCAGCAGTTACTCCCGACTCTCATCGCCCTACAATGAGCAGTTCTTC. As protein: CASSYSRLSSPYNEQFF. This chain joins TRBV27 and TRBJ2-1, with D unclear. CDR1 is MNHEY and CDR2 is SMNVEV in the germline V gene (reference sequence). The CDR3 covers 17 residues. With 4 bases removed from V and 2 bases from J, the gap between germline ends came to 18 bases.